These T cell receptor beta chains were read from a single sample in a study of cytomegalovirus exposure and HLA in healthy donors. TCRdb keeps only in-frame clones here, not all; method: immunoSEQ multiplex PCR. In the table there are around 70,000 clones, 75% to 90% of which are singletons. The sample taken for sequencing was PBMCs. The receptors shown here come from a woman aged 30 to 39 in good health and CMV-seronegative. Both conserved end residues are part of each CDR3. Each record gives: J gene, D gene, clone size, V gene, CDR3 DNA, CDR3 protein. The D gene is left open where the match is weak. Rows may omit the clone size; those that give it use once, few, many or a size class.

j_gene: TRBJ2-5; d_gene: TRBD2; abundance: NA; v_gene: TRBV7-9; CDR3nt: TGTGCCAGCAGCCCCCGAAGACTAGCGGGACGGGAGACCCAGTACTTC; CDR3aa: CASSPRRLAGRETQYF
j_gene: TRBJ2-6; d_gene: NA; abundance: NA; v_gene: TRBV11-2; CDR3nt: TGTGCCAGCAGCTTAGTCCGGGAGAGGGGGGCCAACGTCCTGACTTTC; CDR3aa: CASSLVRERGANVLTF
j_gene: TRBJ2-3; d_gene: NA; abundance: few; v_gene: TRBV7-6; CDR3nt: TGTGCCAGCAGCCCCAACACAGATACGCAGTATTTT; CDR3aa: CASSPNTDTQYF
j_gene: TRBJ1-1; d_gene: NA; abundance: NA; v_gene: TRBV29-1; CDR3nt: TGCAGCGTTGGGGGGTTGACTGGGGGGACTGAAGCTTTCTTT; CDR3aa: CSVGGLTGGTEAFF
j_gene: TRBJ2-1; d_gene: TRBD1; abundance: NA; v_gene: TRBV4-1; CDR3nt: TGCGCCAGCAGCCAAGGGGCAGGGGGACCGAATGAGCAGTTCTTC; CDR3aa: CASSQGAGGPNEQFF
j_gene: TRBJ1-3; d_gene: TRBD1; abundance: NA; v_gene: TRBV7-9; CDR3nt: TGTGCCAGCAGTACACAGGGACAGGGGGCTAGAAACACCATATATTTT; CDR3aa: CASSTQGQGARNTIYF
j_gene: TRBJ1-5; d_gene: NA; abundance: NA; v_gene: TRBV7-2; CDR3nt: TGTGCCAGCAGCTTAGGCGGGGGCATCAGGCCCCAGCATTTT; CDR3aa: CASSLGGGIRPQHF
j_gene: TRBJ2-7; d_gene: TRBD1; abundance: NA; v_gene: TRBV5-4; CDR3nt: TGTGCCAGCAGCTTGCGGGGACAGGGTACCTACGAGCAGTACTTC; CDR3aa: CASSLRGQGTYEQYF
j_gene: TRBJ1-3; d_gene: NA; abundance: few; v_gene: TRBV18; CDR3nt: TGTGCCAGCTCACCACTAGAATCCTCTGGAAACACCATATATTTT; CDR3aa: CASSPLESSGNTIYF
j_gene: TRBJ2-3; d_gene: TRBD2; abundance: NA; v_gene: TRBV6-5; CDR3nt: TGTGCCAGCAGGCTAGCGGGAGGCACAGATACGCAGTATTTT; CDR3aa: CASRLAGGTDTQYF
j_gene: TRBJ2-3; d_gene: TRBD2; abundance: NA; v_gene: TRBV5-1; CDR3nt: TGCGCCAGCAGCTCCTATAGCGGGCCTAGCACAGATACGCAGTATTTT; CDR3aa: CASSSYSGPSTDTQYF
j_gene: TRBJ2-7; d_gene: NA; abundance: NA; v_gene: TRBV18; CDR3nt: TGTGCCAGCTCACCACCGGTGACAGCCGAGCAGTACTTC; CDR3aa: CASSPPVTAEQYF
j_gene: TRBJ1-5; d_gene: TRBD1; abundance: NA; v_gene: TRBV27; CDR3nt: TGTGCCAGCAGGCGGACAGGCCCCGAAAATCAGCCCCAGCATTTT; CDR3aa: CASRRTGPENQPQHF
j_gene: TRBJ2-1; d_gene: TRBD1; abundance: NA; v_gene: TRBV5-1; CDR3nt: TGCGCCAGCAGCTTGGCTGACAGGGGGCGACCTAATGAGCAGTTCTTC; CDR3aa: CASSLADRGRPNEQFF
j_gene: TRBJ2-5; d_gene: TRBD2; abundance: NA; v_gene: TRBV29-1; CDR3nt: TGCAGCGTCGTGGGGACTATCGAAGAGACCCAGTACTTC; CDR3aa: CSVVGTIEETQYF
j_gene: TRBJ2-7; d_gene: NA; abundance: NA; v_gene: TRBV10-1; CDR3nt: TGCGCCAGCAGTGAGTCGAGTATCTACGAGCAGTACTTC; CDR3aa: CASSESSIYEQYF
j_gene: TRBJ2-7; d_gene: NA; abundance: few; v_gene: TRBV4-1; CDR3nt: TGCGCCAGCAGCCAAGATGAGGGCGCCTACGAGCAGTACTTC; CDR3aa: CASSQDEGAYEQYF